This T cell receptor beta chain emerged from a study of blood T cells in healthy people across ages. Study in general: Template switching caught about one barcoded beta molecule for each two T cells.

Remarks on this clonotype: What it recognizes is unknown.

CDR3 length: 16 residues. The germline V gene encodes CDR1 MNHNS and CDR2 SASEGT. V lost 4 bases, J lost 0 bases, and 13 bases lay in between. Study conclusions and caveats: Older individuals had lower TCR beta diversity per million T cells (the decline was roughly linear).

It was with a sample-barcoded 5' primer and a J-beta primer mix that a second PCR of roughly 7 to 12 cycles was run. A template-switch adaptor that had 12 random nucleotides put a tag on each cDNA molecule. TCRdb fed the 5' RACE reads into MiXCR, producing one record per CDR3 protein. The table records about 1.6 million distinct CDR3 sequences, roughly a third of them present only once. This sequence joins TRBV6-1 and TRBJ1-5; D might be TRBD1 (6 bases). The material sequenced was blood. This clonotype was sampled from a young woman in good health. The DNA for the CDR3 is TGTGCCAGCAGTGGAATGAGGGGGTATAGCAATCAGCCCCAGCATTTT. It translates to CASSGMRGYSNQPQHF.